One and the same sample provided the 7 T cell receptor beta chains below, sequenced in a study of early T cells in non-severe SARS-CoV-2 infection. TCRdb re-called the 5' RACE reads with MiXCR, one entry per CDR3 protein. The sample has 85,000 to 100,000 distinct CDR3 sequences, about 13% seen once. The sample comprised whole blood. These TCRs come from an adult who was a healthcare worker with PCR-confirmed SARS-CoV-2 infection or an uninfected control (not recorded which).

This clonotype was picked up many times. This chain links TRBV6-2 or TRBV6-3 with TRBJ2-3; perhaps TRBD2 as D (5 bases). Looked up from germline, CDR1 is MNHEY and CDR2 is SVGEGT. V lost 10 bases, J lost 1 base, and 18 bases lay in between. This CDR3 is 15 amino acids long. The CDR3 region has the DNA TGTGCCACCAGCCTCGGAGGACTTCGCACAGATACGCAGTATTTT. Its protein is CATSLGGLRTDTQYF.

This clonotype was found many times. CDR3 nucleotides: TGTGCCAGCAGCATTAGGACAGGTGGTAATGAAAAACTGTTTTTT. As protein: CASSIRTGGNEKLFF. V usage is TRBV7-2 and J usage is TRBJ1-4, with TRBD1 matching over 7 bases. This CDR3 region has 15 residues. Germline values: CDR1 SGHTA, CDR2 FQGNSA. Trimming removed 5 bases from V and 4 bases from J; junction bases left unmatched: 7.

The chain joins TRBV5-1 to TRBJ2-1, with 7 bases matching TRBD2. CDR1 SGHRS and CDR2 YFSETQ come from the germline V gene. The junction had 7 bases not matched to a gene; V was cut back by 2 bases and J by 5 bases. The CDR3 loop spans 15 amino acids. CDR3 DNA sequence: TGCGCCAGCAGCTTTCCAGCGGGGCAAAACAATGAGCAGTTCTTC. It specifies CASSFPAGQNNEQFF.

This clonotype was detected a few times. The chain uses TRBV6-6 and TRBJ1-2; D uncertain. V lost 6 bases and J lost 3, with 5 bases in between. CDR1 and CDR2 from the germline V gene are MNHNY and SVGAGI (reference sequence). The CDR3 consists of 11 residues. CDR3 sequence: CASRIDYGYTF. Here the CDR3 DNA reads TGTGCCAGCAGAATCGACTATGGCTACACCTTC.

The chain joins TRBV29-1 to TRBJ2-1, with 8 nucleotides matching TRBD2. The CDR3 length is 13 residues. The ends lost 3 bases at V and 6 bases at J; junction bases unmatched: 4. Germline V lookup: CDR1 SQVTM, CDR2 ANQGSEA. The CDR3 loop reads CSVDGTSINEQFF. DNA of the CDR3: TGCAGCGTTGACGGGACTAGTATCAATGAGCAGTTCTTC.

This clonotype occurred many times. The chain couples TRBV19 to TRBJ2-5, with 9 positions matching TRBD2. The germline V gene has CDR1 LNHDA and CDR2 SQIVND (reference sequence). The CDR3 is 18 residues long. J gave up 3 bases and V 7 bases, and 18 bases lay outside the gene matches. CDR3 bases: TGTGCCAGTAAGAAAGAGGTCCCCCGGACTAGCGCGGAAGAGACCCAGTACTTC. It encodes CASKKEVPRTSAEETQYF.

At least ten counts were recorded for this clonotype. The chain joins TRBV7-2 to TRBJ2-3; possible D gene TRBD2, 6 bases. This CDR3 comprises 13 residues. Per the germline V gene, CDR1 is SGHTA and CDR2 is FQGNSA. V lost 4 bases, J lost 6 bases, and 11 bases lay in between. The CDR3 loop reads CASSYRGADTQYF. The CDR3 DNA reads as TGTGCCAGCAGCTACCGCGGGGCGGATACGCAGTATTTT.